This T cell receptor beta chain derives from a study of blood T cell repertoires in COVID-19. Whole-study context: Samples taken during acute and convalescent COVID-19 were collected in the United States, Italy and Spain. Nucleic acid was either cDNA or gDNA, and it came from T cells, B-cell-depleted T cells, or PBMCs.

Under the authors' procedure: It was from reference gene primer amplification that nucleated cell counts were estimated. Produced via immunoSEQ multiplex PCR; TCRdb's table is partial and in-frame only. That table furnishes V, J and clone size, whereas the DNA furnished D and trimming. Here the sample spans roughly 180,000 clones, less than 85% being singletons. The germline CDR1 and CDR2 sequences are SGHDT and YYEEEE. This CDR3 region has 13 residues. With 6 bases removed from V and 4 bases from J, the gap between germline ends came to 13 bases. Sequencing was done on a sample of peripheral blood. The rearrangement uses TRBV5-6 and TRBJ1-1; D possibly corresponds to TRBD1 (5 bases). The receptor was isolated from a human donor in a cohort sampled during active COVID-19. The CDR3 spells CASTPFGGTEAFF. The CDR3 DNA follows: TGTGCCAGCACCCCGTTCGGGGGCACTGAAGCTTTCTTT.